These 18 T cell receptor beta chains were all obtained from the same sample, sequenced in a study of T-cell reconstitution after alpha-beta-depleted transplantation in children. Unique molecular identifiers were incorporated when the TCRbeta library was constructed. TCRdb called the PCR reads again in MiXCR, with one record for every CDR3 protein. The profile covers fewer than 450,000 distinct CDR3 sequences, with roughly 16% appearing a single time and approximately 38% taken by the ten largest. The source material was PBMCs, mostly from graft donor cells, sampled 360 days after TCRalphabeta/CD19-depleted stem cell transplant. These TCRs come from a male patient aged 2-15 years who had a stem cell transplant for acute lymphoblastic leukemia, so the T cells may come from the graft donor.

Comment on this clonotype: The junction departs from the called germline gene at one end, perhaps through a read error. V is TRBV29-1 and J is TRBJ2-3; the match to TRBD2 covers 9 bases. The CDR3 spans 15 residues. CDR1 and CDR2 from the germline V gene are SQVTM and ANQGSEA. The CDR3 protein is CSVAYSGSSTDMQYF. In DNA form, the CDR3 reads TGCAGCGTTGCCTATAGCGGGAGTTCGACAGATATGCAGTATTTT.

This clonotype was found a few times. The chain links TRBV7-2 to TRBJ2-7, with D perhaps TRBD1 or TRBD2 (5 bases each). V lost 2 bases and J lost 9, with 17 bases in between. This CDR3 comprises 14 residues. The germline gives CDR1 SGHTA, CDR2 FQGNSA. The CDR3 nucleotides are TGTGCCAGCAGCTTAATCCACCGGGGCGCTGGGCAGTACTTC. Translation: CASSLIHRGAGQYF.

This chain uses TRBV6-5 with TRBJ2-1, with TRBD1 matching over 7 bases. From germline, CDR1 is MNHEY and CDR2 SVGAGI. Trimming cost V 7 bases and J 8 bases; bases outside gene matches: 2. The CDR3 is made up of 11 amino acids. The CDR3 DNA sequence: TGTGCCAGCACTAGGGGGCATGAGCAGTTCTTC. Its translation: CASTRGHEQFF.

The J gene is TRBJ1-5, the V gene TRBV7-2; D is perhaps TRBD1 (5 bases). The germline V and J ends were trimmed by 3 bases and 7 bases, with 10 bases remaining between them. This CDR3 is built from 13 residues. From germline, CDR1 is SGHTA and CDR2 FQGNSA. For the CDR3, the DNA is TGTGCCAGCAGCTTGAGCGGGGCCCAGCCCCAGCATTTT. It translates to CASSLSGAQPQHF. The variable domain in full, with the rest retrieved from reference TRBV7-2 and TRBJ1-5, is GAGVSQSPSNKVTEKGKDVELRCDPISGHTALYWYRQSLGQGLEFLIYFQGNSAPDKSGLPSDRFSAERTGGSVSTLTIQRTQQEDSAVYLCASSLSGAQPQHFGDGTRLSIL.

In this sample, this clonotype turned up a few times. This chain links TRBV3-1 with TRBJ1-2, with unresolved D. Germline V lookup: CDR1 LGHDT, CDR2 YNNKEL (reference sequence). The CDR3 consists of 14 residues. The V and J ends lost 6 bases and 3 bases respectively, with 14 bases between them. CDR3 bases: TGTGCCAGCAGTGAATCTTGGGCGGACTATGGCTACACCTTC. Its translation: CASSESWADYGYTF.

V gene TRBV5-1 combines with J gene TRBJ2-3; D not certain. The V gene lost 0 bases and the J gene lost 1 base, with 12 bases spanning the gap. The CDR3 totals 16 residues. The germline V gene has CDR1 SGHRS and CDR2 YFSETQ. The chain's CDR3 is CASSLEDPAGTDTQYF. The DNA for the CDR3 is TGCGCCAGCAGCTTGGAAGACCCGGCCGGCACAGATACGCAGTATTTT. Based on the CDR3 plus reference TRBV5-1 and TRBJ2-3, the full variable domain is KAGVTQTPRYLIKTRGQQVTLSCSPISGHRSVSWYQQTPGQGLQFLFEYFSETQRNKGNFPGRFSGRQFSNSRSEMNVSTLELGDSALYLCASSLEDPAGTDTQYFGPGTRLTVL.

The chain combines TRBV10-3 with TRBJ1-1; no reliable D call. V lost 6 bases and J lost 3, with 8 bases in between. This CDR3 is built from 12 residues. Germline CDR1 is ENHRY and CDR2 is SYGVKD. CDR3 bases: TGTGCCATCAGAGCCGTGGACACTGAAGCTTTCTTT. Amino acids: CAIRAVDTEAFF.

V usage is TRBV5-1 and J usage is TRBJ2-7; the D is unclear. The CDR3 length is 13 residues. Germline V CDR1 and CDR2: SGHRS, YFSETQ. V was shortened by 4 bases and J by 3 bases, with 11 bases between the two germline ends. As DNA, the CDR3 is TGCGCCAGCAGCCCCCCCTACAGCTACGAGCAGTACTTC. It codes for CASSPPYSYEQYF.

There are a few counts of this clonotype. The chain employs TRBV5-1 and TRBJ2-2; 7 bases agree with TRBD1. V lost 2 bases to trimming and J lost 6 bases; unmatched junction nucleotides: 7. Germline loops: CDR1 SGHRS, CDR2 YFSETQ. This CDR3 comprises 15 residues. CDR3: CASSFRDRAAGELFF. CDR3 in DNA: TGCGCCAGCAGCTTTCGAGACAGGGCCGCCGGGGAGCTGTTTTTT.

The genes are TRBV30 and TRBJ2-1; TRBD2 matches 8 bases. CDR1 and CDR2 (germline): GTSNPN, SVGIG (reference sequence). After removal of 5 bases from V and 6 bases from J, the junction contained 6 bases not matched to a gene. The CDR3 has 13 amino acids. CDR3 coding DNA: TGTGCCTGGTCCCAACTAGCGGTCAATGAGCAGTTCTTC. This sequence encodes CAWSQLAVNEQFF. The entire variable domain, with the rest obtained from reference TRBV30 and TRBJ2-1, is as follows: SQTIHQWPATLVQPVGSPLSLECTVEGTSNPNLYWYRQAAGRGLQLLFYSVGIGQISSEVPQNLSASRPQDRQFILSSKKLLLSDSGFYLCAWSQLAVNEQFFGPGTRLTVL.

The chain carries TRBV7-9 and TRBJ2-3; D possibly corresponds to TRBD1 (6 bases). V was cut by 8 bases and J by 4 bases, with 16 bases left in between. CDR3 length equals 14 residues. Germline V gene data show CDR1 as SEHNR and CDR2 as FQNEAQ (reference sequence). CDR3 bases: TGTGCCAGCCGCGCTGGGGGCCCGGCAGATACGCAGTATTTT. Translated: CASRAGGPADTQYF.

The rearrangement joins TRBV19 to TRBJ1-3; a possible D gene is TRBD1 (5 bases). Germline-derived CDR1 and CDR2 are LNHDA and SQIVND (reference sequence). The CDR3 totals 16 residues. Trimming left V 8 bases short and J 0 bases short, with 17 bases between. CDR3 in amino acids: CASSGTGTASGNTIYF. The CDR3 coding sequence is TGTGCCAGTTCTGGAACCGGGACGGCCTCTGGAAACACCATATATTTT.

This clonotype was found a few times. This chain uses TRBV4-3 with TRBJ2-5, with unresolved D. The ends were cut back, 2 bases at V and 2 bases at J, with 12 bases in the middle. Germline values: CDR1 LGHNA, CDR2 YSLEER. CDR3 size: 15 residues. CDR3 residues: CASSQNKRTQETQYF. In nucleotides, the CDR3 is TGCGCCAGCAGCCAAAACAAGCGCACTCAAGAGACCCAGTACTTC.

In this sample, this clonotype turned up many times. The rearrangement joins TRBV5-5 to TRBJ2-1; D remains ambiguous. V was pared by 2 bases and J by 6 bases, with 12 bases between. The CDR3 has 14 amino acids. Germline CDR1 and CDR2: SGHKS and YYEKEE (reference sequence). The CDR3 region has the DNA TGTGCCAGCAGCTTTGGGGTTCCAACCAATGAGCAGTTCTTC. Translating it yields CASSFGVPTNEQFF.

This clonotype was recorded a few times. The genes are TRBV18 and TRBJ2-1; D unresolved. CDR1 is KGHSH, CDR2 LQKENI, per germline. The CDR3 extends over 16 amino acids. Trimming stripped 0 bases from V and 3 bases from J, with 12 bases between. The CDR3 reads CASSPPRRLVYNEQFF. CDR3 sequence (DNA): TGTGCCAGCTCACCACCACGGCGTCTCGTCTACAATGAGCAGTTCTTC.

The chain employs TRBV3-1 and TRBJ2-7; 11 nucleotides agree with TRBD2. V trimming: 2 bases; J trimming: 9 bases; junction bases outside the gene matches: 9. The CDR3 length is 15 residues. Germline V gene data show CDR1 as LGHDT and CDR2 as YNNKEL (reference sequence). The CDR3 sequence is CASSQTSGGLGGQYF. The CDR3 bases are TGTGCCAGCAGCCAAACTAGCGGGGGTTTAGGTGGGCAGTACTTC.

This clonotype was observed a few times. The CDR3 DNA follows: TGTGCCAGCAGCCTAGTTCCCCTAGCTACGTGGGGAAACATTCAGTACTTC. Translation: CASSLVPLATWGNIQYF. The chain links TRBV6-1 to TRBJ2-4, with D possibly matching TRBD2 (5 bases). V was pared by 6 bases and J by 6 bases, with 24 bases between. Looked up from germline, CDR1 is MNHNS and CDR2 is SASEGT. The CDR3 is 17 amino acids.

There are a few counts of this clonotype. The chain carries TRBV10-3 and TRBJ1-6; D is perhaps TRBD1 (5 bases). CDR1 and CDR2 from the germline V gene are ENHRY and SYGVKD. The CDR3 covers 15 residues. Deletions cut 11 bases from V and 7 bases from J, with 21 bases between. The CDR3 sequence: CAPGVNRRANSPLHF. In DNA form, the CDR3 reads TGTGCCCCCGGGGTAAATCGCAGGGCCAATTCACCCCTCCACTTT.